The entry below describes one T cell receptor beta chain. Its target is not known. This record comes from a study of blood T cells in healthy people across ages. Study-level points and caveats: Fewer expanded clones and more diversity marked long-lived versus aged donors.

A J-beta primer mix and a sample-barcoded 5' primer were used in a second PCR of roughly 6 to 12 cycles. There were at least 2.5 million CDR3-containing paired-end reads obtained from each sample. TCRdb used MiXCR to reprocess the 5' RACE reads, holding one entry per CDR3 protein. The sample comprises fewer than 800,000 distinct CDR3 sequences, more than 20% of which are singletons, and 3.6% rests with the top ten. The clonotype originates from a man between 70 and 80 years old in good health. Material: blood.

CDR3 coding DNA: TGTGCCAGCAGTTTAGACGGGAATCGGGTTGGGCAGTTCTTC. Encoded protein: CASSLDGNRVGQFF. This chain joins TRBV28 and TRBJ2-1; D may be TRBD2 (5 bases). V lost 2 bases and J lost 12, with 17 bases in between. CDR3 length equals 14 residues. Germline values: CDR1 MDHEN, CDR2 SYDVKM.